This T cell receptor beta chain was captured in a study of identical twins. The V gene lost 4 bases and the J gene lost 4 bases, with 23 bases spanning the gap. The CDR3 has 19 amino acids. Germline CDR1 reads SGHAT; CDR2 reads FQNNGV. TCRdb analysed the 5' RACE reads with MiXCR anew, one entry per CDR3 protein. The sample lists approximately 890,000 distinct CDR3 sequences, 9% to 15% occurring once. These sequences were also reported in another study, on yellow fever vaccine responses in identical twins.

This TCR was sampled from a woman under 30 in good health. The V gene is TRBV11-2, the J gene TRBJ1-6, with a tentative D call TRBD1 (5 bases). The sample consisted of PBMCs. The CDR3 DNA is TGTGCCAGCAGCTCCCCCTCGATCGTAGGGAGGGGATATAATTCACCCCTCCACTTT. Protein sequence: CASSSPSIVGRGYNSPLHF.